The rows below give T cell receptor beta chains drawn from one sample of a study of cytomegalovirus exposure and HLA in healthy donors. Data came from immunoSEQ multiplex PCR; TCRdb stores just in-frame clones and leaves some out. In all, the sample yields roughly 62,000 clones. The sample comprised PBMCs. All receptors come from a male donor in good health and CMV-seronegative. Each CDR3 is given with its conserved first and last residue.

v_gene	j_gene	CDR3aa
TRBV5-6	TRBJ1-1	CASSLYQPVRSGEAFF
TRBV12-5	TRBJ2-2	CASGRDRGNTGELFF
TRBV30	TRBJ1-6	CATTRESSYNSPLHF
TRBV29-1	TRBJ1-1	CSVEGQGYTEAFF
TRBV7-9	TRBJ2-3	CASSLSGSTDTQYF
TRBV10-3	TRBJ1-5	CAISEWGQGETQPQHF
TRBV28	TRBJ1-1	CASSLDNEAFF
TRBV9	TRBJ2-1	CASSVGGSGFYNEQFF
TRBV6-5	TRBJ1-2	CASSYGTGLYGYTF
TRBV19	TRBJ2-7	CASSDRDRGLREQYF
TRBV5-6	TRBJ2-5	CASSRRGQGLGETQYF
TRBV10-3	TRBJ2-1	CAISDSGGRADNEQFF
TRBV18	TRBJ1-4	CASSPPGGEKLFF
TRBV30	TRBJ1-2	CAWGPFPYGYTF
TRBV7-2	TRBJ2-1	CASSLGRAWRNEQFF
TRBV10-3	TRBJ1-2	CAISAGTGYGYTF
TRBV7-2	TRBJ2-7	CASSFGGSGTYEQYF
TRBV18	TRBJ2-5	CASSPLGTSGSWQETQYF
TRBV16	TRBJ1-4	CASSPTARVATNEKLFF
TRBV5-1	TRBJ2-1	CASSFSGSGIGNEQFF
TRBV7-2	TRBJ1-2	CASSLAGYGYTF
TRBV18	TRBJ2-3	CASSPTSIGTGAVTQYF
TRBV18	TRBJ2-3	CASSPAIAADTQYF
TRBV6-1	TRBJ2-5	CASSEAIQGAQYF
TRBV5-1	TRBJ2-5	CASSRLAGNQETQYF
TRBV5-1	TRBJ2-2	CASSLEGVVNTGELFF
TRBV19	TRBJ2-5	CASGLGRQETQYF
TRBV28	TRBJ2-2	CASSYYSSGGSTGELFF
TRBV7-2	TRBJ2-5	CASSGSEGGQETQYF
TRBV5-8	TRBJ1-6	CASSPRSSYNSPLHF